The source of this T cell receptor (beta chain) is a study of post-analysis software for immune sequencing data. This clonotype was counted only a few times. Its antigen is currently unknown. The V and J ends lost 7 bases and 6 bases, in that order; junction bases with no gene match: 8. CDR1 is MNHNS and CDR2 is SASEGT in the germline V gene. CDR3 size: 14 residues. Overall study findings and caveats: Patients used a handful of TRBV segments, including TRBV5-6, TRBV5-1 and TRBV20-1, more often than controls.

Researchers reported that TCR beta cDNA libraries carried unique molecular identifiers. MiXCR, applied by TCRdb to the PCR reads, yields one record per CDR3 protein. The profile covers about 770,000 distinct CDR3 sequences, with 40% to 55% appearing a single time and 4.9% taken by the ten largest. The sequenced sample consisted of blood. The receptor was isolated from a girl aged 10 to 17 with multiple sclerosis. The chain has TRBV6-1 and TRBJ1-5; 8 bases are shared with TRBD1. CDR3 region: CASIESGGGQPQHF. CDR3 coding DNA: TGTGCCAGCATCGAGTCAGGGGGCGGTCAGCCCCAGCATTTT.